This TCR beta chain was recovered during a study of shared T cell receptors in the human thymus. Using immunoSEQ multiplex PCR, the repertoire was profiled, and TCRdb retains in-frame clones only, with some absent. This sample has hundreds of thousands of clones, with around nine tenths found just once. Trimming took 5 bases from V and 4 from J, leaving 21 bases between them. CDR1 is SGHVS and CDR2 is FQNEAQ in the germline V gene. The CDR3 consists of 16 residues. This sample also belongs to another study, concerning human thymus T cells.

The sequence came from a boy under two years old with a congenital heart defect. The chain uses TRBV7-8 and TRBJ2-7, with D tentatively TRBD2 (5 bases). The sequenced sample was thymocytes. The CDR3 spells CASSPGERVLSYEQYF. In nucleotides, the CDR3 is TGTGCCAGCAGCCCTGGGGAGAGGGTCCTATCTTACGAGCAGTACTTC.